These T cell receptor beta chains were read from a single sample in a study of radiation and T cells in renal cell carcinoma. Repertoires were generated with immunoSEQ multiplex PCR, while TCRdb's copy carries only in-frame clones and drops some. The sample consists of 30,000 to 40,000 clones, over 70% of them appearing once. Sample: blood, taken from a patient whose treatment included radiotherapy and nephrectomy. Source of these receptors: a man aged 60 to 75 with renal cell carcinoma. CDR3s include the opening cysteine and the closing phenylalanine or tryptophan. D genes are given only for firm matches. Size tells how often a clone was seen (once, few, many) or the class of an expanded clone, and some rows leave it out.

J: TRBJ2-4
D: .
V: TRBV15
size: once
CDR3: CATSREGPPDF
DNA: TGTGCCACCAGCAGAGAAGGACCTCCGGACTTC

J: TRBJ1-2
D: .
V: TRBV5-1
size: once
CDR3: CASSLESVNYGYTF
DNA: TGCGCCAGCAGCTTGGAATCAGTAAACTATGGCTACACCTTC

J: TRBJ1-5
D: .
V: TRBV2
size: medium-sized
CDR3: CASTGVWDNQPQHF
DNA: TGTGCCAGCACTGGGGTGTGGGACAATCAGCCCCAGCATTTT

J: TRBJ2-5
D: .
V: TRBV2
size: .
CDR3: CASRGEETQYF
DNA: TGTGCCAGCAGGGGGGAAGAGACCCAGTACTTC

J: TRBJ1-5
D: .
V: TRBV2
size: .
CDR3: CASTEGVYNQPQHF
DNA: TGTGCCAGCACAGAGGGGGTTTACAATCAGCCCCAGCATTTT

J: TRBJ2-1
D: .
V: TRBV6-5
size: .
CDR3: CASSYDGGGRDEQFF
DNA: TGTGCCAGCAGTTACGATGGGGGCGGGCGGGATGAGCAGTTCTTC

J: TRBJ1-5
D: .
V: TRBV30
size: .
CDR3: CAWNGGRFQPQHF
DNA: TGTGCCTGGAATGGGGGGCGGTTCCAGCCCCAGCATTTT

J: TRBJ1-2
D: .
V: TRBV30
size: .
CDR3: CAWSVSLNYGYTF
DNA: TGTGCCTGGAGTGTCTCGCTAAACTATGGCTACACCTTC

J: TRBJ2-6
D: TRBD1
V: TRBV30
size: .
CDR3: CAWNRGVGANVLTF
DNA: TGTGCCTGGAACAGGGGGGTTGGGGCCAACGTCCTGACTTTC

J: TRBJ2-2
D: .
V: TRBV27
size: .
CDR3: CASSLAVRAGELFF
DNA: TGTGCCAGCAGTTTGGCAGTGAGGGCCGGGGAGCTGTTTTTT

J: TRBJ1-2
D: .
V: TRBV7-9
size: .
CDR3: CASSQPRGANGYTF
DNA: TGTGCCAGCAGCCAACCTCGGGGAGCCAACGGCTACACCTTC

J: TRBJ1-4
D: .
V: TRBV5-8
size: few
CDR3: CASSLSARKLFF
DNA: TGTGCCAGCAGCTTGTCGGCCAGAAAACTGTTTTTT

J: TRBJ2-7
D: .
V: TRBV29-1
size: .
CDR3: CSFEGQGSDEQYF
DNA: TGCAGCTTTGAGGGGCAGGGATCGGACGAGCAGTACTTC

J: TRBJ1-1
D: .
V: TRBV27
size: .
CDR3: CASSFDSTWGKAEAFF
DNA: TGTGCCAGCAGTTTCGATTCTACTTGGGGTAAGGCTGAAGCTTTCTTT

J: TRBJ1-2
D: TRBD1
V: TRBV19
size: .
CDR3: CASSTGQGAIGYTF
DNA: TGTGCCAGTAGTACTGGACAGGGGGCGATTGGCTACACCTTC

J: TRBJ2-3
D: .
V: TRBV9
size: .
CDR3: CASSVAPATDTQYF
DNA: TGTGCCAGCAGCGTAGCCCCGGCTACAGATACGCAGTATTTT

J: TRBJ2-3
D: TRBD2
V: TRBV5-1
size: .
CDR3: CASSLAFSGRAADTQYF
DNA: TGCGCCAGCAGCTTGGCTTTTAGCGGGAGGGCTGCAGATACGCAGTATTTT

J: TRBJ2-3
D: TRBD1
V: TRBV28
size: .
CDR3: CASMTGGFRVSDTQYF
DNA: TGTGCCAGCATGACAGGGGGTTTTAGAGTCTCAGATACGCAGTATTTT

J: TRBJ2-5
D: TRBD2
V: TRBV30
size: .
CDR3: CAWSVEREAPQYF
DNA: TGTGCCTGGAGTGTCGAGCGGGAGGCTCCCCAGTACTTC

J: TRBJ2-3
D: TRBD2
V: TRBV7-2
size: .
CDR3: CASSFGGRGGPDTQYF
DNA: TGTGCCAGCAGCTTTGGCGGGAGGGGGGGACCAGATACGCAGTATTTT

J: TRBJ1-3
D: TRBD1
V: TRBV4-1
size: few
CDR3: CASSDGTGAGNTIYF
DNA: TGCGCCAGCAGCGATGGGACAGGGGCTGGAAACACCATATATTTT

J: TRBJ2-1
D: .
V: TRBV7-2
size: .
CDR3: CASSSGLSSYNEQFF
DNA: TGTGCCAGCAGCTCGGGACTGTCCTCCTACAATGAGCAGTTCTTC

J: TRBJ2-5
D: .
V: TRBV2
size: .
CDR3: CASSDLAQETQYF
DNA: TGTGCCAGCAGTGATCTAGCCCAAGAGACCCAGTACTTC

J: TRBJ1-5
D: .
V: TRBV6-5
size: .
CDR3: CASSSQLPSNQPQHF
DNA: TGTGCCAGCAGTTCCCAGTTACCTAGCAATCAGCCCCAGCATTTT